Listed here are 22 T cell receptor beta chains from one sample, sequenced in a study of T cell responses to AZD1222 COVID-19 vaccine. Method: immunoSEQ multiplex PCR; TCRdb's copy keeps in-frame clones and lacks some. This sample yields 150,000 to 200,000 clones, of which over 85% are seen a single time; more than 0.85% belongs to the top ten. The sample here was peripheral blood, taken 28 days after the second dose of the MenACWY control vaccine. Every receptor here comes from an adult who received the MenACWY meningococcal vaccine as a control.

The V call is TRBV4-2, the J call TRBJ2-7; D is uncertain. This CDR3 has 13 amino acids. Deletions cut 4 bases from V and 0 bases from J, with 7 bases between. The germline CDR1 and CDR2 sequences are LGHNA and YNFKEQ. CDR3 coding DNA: TGTGCCAGCAGCCTTGAGGTCTCCTACGAGCAGTACTTC. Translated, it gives CASSLEVSYEQYF.

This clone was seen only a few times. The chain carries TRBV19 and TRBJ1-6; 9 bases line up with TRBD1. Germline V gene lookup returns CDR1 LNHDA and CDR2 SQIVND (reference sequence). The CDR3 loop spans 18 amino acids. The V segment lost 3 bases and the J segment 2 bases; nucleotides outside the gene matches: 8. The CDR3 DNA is TGTGCCAGTAGTATCACCCGGACAGGGGTGACCTATAATTCACCCCTCCACTTT. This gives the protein CASSITRTGVTYNSPLHF. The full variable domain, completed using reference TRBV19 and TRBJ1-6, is DGGITQSPKYLFRKEGQNVTLSCEQNLNHDAMYWYRQDPGQGLRLIYYSQIVNDFQKGDIAEGYSVSREKKESFPLTVTSAQKNPTAFYLCASSITRTGVTYNSPLHFGNGTRLTVT.

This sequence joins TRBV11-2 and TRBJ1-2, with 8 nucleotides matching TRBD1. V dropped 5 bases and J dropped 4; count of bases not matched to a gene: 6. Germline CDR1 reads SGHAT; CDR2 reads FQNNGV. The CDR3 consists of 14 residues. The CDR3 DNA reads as TGTGCCAGCAGCACGACAGGGGTTCCCTATGGCTACACCTTC. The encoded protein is CASSTTGVPYGYTF.

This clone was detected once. The CDR3 sequence is CASRDVSNTGELFF. In DNA, the CDR3 is TGTGCCAGCCGGGACGTATCGAACACCGGGGAGCTGTTTTTT. The chain recombines TRBV18 with TRBJ2-2; D could derive from TRBD1 or TRBD2 (5 bases each). V was pared by 8 bases and J by 0 bases, with 10 bases between. CDR1 and CDR2 (germline): KGHSH, LQKENI. CDR3 length equals 14 residues. The full variable domain, its missing parts supplied by reference TRBV18 and TRBJ2-2, is NAGVMQNPRHLVRRRGQEARLRCSPMKGHSHVYWYRQLPEEGLKFMVYLQKENIIDESGMPKERFSAEFPKEGPSILRIQQVVRGDSAAYFCASRDVSNTGELFFGEGSRLTVL.

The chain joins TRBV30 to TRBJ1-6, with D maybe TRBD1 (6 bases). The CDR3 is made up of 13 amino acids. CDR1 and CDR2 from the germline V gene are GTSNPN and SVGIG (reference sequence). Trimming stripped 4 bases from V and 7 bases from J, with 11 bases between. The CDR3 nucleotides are TGTGCCTGGATAGGACAGCCCAATTCACCCCTCCACTTT. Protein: CAWIGQPNSPLHF.

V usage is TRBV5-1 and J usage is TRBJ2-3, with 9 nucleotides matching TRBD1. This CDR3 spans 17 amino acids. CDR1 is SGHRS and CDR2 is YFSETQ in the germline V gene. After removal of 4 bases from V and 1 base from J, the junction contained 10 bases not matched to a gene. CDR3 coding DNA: TGCGCCAGCAGCCCGGGGTGGACAGGGGACCGCACAGATACGCAGTATTTT. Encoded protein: CASSPGWTGDRTDTQYF.

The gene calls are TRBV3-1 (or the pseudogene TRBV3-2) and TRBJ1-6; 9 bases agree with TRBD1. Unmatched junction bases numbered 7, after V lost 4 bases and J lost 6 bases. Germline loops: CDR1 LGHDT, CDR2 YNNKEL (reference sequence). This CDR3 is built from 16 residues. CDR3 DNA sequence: TGTGCCAGCAGCCTCCCGGGGACAGGGAGTAATTCACCCCTCCACTTT. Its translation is CASSLPGTGSNSPLHF.

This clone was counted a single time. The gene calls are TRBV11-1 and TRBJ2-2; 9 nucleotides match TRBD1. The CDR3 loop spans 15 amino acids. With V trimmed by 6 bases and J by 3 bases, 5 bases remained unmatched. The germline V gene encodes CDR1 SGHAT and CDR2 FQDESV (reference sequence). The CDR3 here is CASSTGGQYTGELFF. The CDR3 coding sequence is TGTGCCAGCAGTACAGGGGGCCAATACACCGGGGAGCTGTTTTTT.

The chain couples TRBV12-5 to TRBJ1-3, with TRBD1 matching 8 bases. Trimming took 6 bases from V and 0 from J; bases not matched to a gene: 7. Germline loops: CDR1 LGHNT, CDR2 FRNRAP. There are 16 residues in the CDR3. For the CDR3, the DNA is TGTGCTAGTGGCCCTGGACAGGGCATCTCTGGAAACACCATATATTTT. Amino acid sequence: CASGPGQGISGNTIYF.

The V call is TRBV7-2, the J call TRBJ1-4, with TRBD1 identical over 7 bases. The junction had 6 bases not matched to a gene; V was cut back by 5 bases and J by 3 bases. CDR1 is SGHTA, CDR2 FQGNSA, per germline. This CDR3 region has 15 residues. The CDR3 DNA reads TGTGCCAGCAGCCTAACAGGGGTACCTAATGAAAAACTGTTTTTT. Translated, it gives CASSLTGVPNEKLFF.

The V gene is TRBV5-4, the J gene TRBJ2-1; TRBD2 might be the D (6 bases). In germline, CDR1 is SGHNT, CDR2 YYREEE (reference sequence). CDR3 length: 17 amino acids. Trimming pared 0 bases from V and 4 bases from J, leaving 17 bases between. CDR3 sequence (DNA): TGTGCCAGCAGCTTGGACCTAGCCGGGGGTTTTTACAATGAGCAGTTCTTC. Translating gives CASSLDLAGGFYNEQFF.

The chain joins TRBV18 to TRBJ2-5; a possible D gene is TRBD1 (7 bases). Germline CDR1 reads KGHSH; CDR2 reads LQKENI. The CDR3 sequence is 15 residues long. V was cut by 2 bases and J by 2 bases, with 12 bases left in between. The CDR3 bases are TGTGCCAGCTCACCAGGGCAGGGGGGACAAGAGACCCAGTACTTC. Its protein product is CASSPGQGGQETQYF.

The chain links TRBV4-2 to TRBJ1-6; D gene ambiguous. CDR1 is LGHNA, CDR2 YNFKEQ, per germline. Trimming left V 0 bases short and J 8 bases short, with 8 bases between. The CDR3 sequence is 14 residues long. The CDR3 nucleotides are TGTGCCAGCAGCCAAGAGGAGGGTGATTCACCCCTCCACTTT. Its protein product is CASSQEEGDSPLHF.

The DNA for the CDR3 is TGTGCCAGCAAGCGGGGTTCCTCCTACAATGAGCAGTTCTTC. Amino acid sequence: CASKRGSSYNEQFF. The V gene is TRBV6-5, the J gene TRBJ2-1; 7 nucleotides agree with TRBD2. This CDR3 region has 14 residues. V shed 7 bases, J shed 0 bases, and the junction held 3 bases outside the gene matches. From germline, CDR1 is MNHEY and CDR2 SVGAGI.

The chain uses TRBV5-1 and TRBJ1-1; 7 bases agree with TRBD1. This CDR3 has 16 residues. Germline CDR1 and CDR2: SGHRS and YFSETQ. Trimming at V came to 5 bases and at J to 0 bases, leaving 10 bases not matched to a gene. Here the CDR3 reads CASRDHRGGMNTEAFF. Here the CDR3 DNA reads TGCGCCAGCAGGGATCACAGGGGCGGTATGAACACTGAAGCTTTCTTT. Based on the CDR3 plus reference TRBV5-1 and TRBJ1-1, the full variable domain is KAGVTQTPRYLIKTRGQQVTLSCSPISGHRSVSWYQQTPGQGLQFLFEYFSETQRNKGNFPGRFSGRQFSNSRSEMNVSTLELGDSALYLCASRDHRGGMNTEAFFGQGTRLTVV.

The CDR3 protein is CASSPKGNQPQHF. The DNA of the CDR3 is TGTGCCAGCAGCCCGAAGGGGAATCAGCCCCAGCATTTT. This chain uses TRBV7-2 with TRBJ1-5; D might be TRBD1 (5 bases). The CDR3 runs 13 residues. Germline loops: CDR1 SGHTA, CDR2 FQGNSA. Trimming pared 5 bases from V and 4 bases from J, leaving 9 bases between.

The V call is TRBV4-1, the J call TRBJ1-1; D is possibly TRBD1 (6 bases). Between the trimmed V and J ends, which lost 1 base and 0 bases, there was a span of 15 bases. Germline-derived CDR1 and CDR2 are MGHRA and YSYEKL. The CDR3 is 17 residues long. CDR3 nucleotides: TGCGCCAGCAGCCAAGGGGGGGCCAATCGGATGAACACTGAAGCTTTCTTT. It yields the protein CASSQGGANRMNTEAFF.

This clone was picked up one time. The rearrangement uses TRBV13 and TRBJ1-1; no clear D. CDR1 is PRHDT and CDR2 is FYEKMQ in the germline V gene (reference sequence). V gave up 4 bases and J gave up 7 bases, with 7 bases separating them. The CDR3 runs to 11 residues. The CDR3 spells CASSSSLEAFF. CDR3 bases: TGTGCCAGCAGCTCTTCACTTGAAGCTTTCTTT.

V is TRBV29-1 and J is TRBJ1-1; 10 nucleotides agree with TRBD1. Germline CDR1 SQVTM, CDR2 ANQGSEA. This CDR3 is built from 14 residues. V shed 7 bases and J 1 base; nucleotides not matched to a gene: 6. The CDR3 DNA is TGCAGCGCAAAATGGGACAGGGGGAACACTGAAGCTTTCTTT. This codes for CSAKWDRGNTEAFF.

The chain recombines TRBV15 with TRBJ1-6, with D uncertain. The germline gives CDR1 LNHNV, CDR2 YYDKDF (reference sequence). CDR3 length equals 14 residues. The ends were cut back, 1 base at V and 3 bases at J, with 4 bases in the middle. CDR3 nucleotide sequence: TGTGCCACCAGCAGAGGGAACTATAATTCACCCCTCCACTTT. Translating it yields CATSRGNYNSPLHF.

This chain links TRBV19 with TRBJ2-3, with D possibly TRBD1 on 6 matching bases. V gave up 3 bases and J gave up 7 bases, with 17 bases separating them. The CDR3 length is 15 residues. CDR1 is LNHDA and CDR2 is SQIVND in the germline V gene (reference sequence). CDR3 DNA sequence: TGTGCCAGTAGTATTCAGGGGACGACTCTAAATACGCAGTATTTT. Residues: CASSIQGTTLNTQYF.

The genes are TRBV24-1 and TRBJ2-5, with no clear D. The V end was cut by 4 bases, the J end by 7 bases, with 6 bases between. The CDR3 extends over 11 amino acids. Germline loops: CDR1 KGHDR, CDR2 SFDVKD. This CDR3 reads CATSDLGTQYF. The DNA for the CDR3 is TGTGCCACCAGTGACCTCGGGACCCAGTACTTC.